The text below deals with one T cell receptor beta chain. The antigen is unknown. This sample stems from a study of cytomegalovirus exposure and HLA in healthy donors. Findings and caveats of the study: What was likely a sequencing artifact was a cluster of highly shared sequence variants.

Both 60 Vbeta primers and 13 Jbeta primers went into the PCR. Assay used: immunoSEQ multiplex PCR; TCRdb lists only in-frame clones, some missing. Of 110,000 to 150,000 clones detected, roughly 85% appear once; the ten largest clones hold less than 4%. This CDR3 spans 16 amino acids. The receptor's source is a male donor in good health and CMV-seronegative. Material for sequencing was PBMCs. V and J are TRBV21-1 and TRBJ1-4; the table's D call, TRBD1, was not checked against the DNA. TRBV21-1 is recorded as a pseudogene. The CDR3 spells CASSTTGTAIIVGLFF. The CDR3 bases are TGTGCCAGCAGCACAACCGGGACAGCCATAATCGTGGGACTGTTTTTT.